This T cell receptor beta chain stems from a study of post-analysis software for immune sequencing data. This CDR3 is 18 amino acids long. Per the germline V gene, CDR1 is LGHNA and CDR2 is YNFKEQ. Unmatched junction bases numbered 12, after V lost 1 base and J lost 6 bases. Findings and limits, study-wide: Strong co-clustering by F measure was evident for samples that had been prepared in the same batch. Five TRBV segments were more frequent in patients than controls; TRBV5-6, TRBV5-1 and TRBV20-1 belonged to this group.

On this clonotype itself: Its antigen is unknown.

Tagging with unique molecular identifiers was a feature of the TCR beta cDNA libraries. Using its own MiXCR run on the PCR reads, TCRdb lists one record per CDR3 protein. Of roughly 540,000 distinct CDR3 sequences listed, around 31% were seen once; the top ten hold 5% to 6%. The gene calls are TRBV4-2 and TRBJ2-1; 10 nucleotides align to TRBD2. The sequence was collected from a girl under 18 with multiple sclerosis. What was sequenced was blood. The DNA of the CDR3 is TGTGCCAGCAGCCAAGTTGTGTTAGCGGGGGGACCCGGCAATGAGCAGTTCTTC. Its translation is CASSQVVLAGGPGNEQFF.